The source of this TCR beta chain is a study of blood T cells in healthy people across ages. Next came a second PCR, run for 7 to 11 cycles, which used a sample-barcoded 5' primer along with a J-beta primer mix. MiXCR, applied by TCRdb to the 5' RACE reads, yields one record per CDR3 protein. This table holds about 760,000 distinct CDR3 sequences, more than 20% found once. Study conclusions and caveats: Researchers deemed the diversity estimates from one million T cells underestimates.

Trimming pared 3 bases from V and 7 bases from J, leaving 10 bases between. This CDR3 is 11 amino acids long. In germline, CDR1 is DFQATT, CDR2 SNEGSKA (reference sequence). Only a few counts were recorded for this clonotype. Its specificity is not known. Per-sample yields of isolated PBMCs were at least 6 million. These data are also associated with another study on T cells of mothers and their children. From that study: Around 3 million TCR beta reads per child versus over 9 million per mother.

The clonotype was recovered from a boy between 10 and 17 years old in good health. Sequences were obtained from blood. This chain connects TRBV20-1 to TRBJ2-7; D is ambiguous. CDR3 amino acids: CSASAAAEQYF. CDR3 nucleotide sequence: TGCAGTGCTAGTGCGGCGGCGGAGCAGTACTTC.